This T cell receptor (beta chain) came from a study of blood T cell repertoires in COVID-19. The overall study: Sites in the United States, Italy and Spain provided acute and convalescent COVID-19 samples.

Per the original data handling: How many nucleated cells were present was estimated from reference gene primer amplification. TCRdb keeps only in-frame clones here, not all; method: immunoSEQ multiplex PCR. That table supplies the V and J calls and clone size; D and trimming were determined from the DNA. This sample has some 250,000 clones; approximately 83% occur once, and the top ten carry about 3.1%. With 6 bases removed from V and 3 bases from J, the gap between germline ends came to 14 bases. The CDR3 contains 14 residues. CDR1 is WNHNN, CDR2 SYGVQD, per germline (reference sequence). Only one count was recorded for this clone.

Source material: peripheral blood. The chain recombines TRBV10-1 with TRBJ1-2; the D gene is possibly TRBD1 (5 bases). This TCR came from a woman aged 25 to 45 who had recovered from COVID-19. The CDR3 loop is CASSPGGGDYGYTF. The CDR3 nucleotides read TGCGCCAGCAGCCCCGGCGGGGGGGACTATGGCTACACCTTC.